Below, one T cell receptor beta chain is given with its context. The antigen remains unidentified. CDR3 size: 14 residues. CDR1 and CDR2 from the germline V gene are SGHRS and YFSETQ. Trimming removed 4 bases at V and 1 base at J, with 12 bases between. The sample is drawn from a study of T cell repertoires in cytomegalovirus infection. As for the study in general: Indications came from public TCR beta signatures; they pointed to CMV infection and to a matching HLA type.

A single record per CDR3 protein comes from TCRdb applying MiXCR to the reads. The sample shows around 130,000 distinct CDR3 sequences, more than 7% of them seen only once. Study findings and constraints: HLA-C-restricted CMV-specific TCR beta clonotypes prevailed in the ex vivo response. Cumulative public TCR beta family frequency identified CMV carriers with the relevant HLA.

The sequence was collected from a human donor in good health (CMV status not recorded). Some clones in this sample may be carry-over from other donors' samples. V is TRBV5-1 and J is TRBJ2-7, with D perhaps assigned TRBD1 or TRBD2 (5 bases each). The sample comprised PBMCs. The DNA for the CDR3 is TGCGCCAGCAGCCTAGGGGACGCATCCTACGAGCAGTACTTC. Translation: CASSLGDASYEQYF.